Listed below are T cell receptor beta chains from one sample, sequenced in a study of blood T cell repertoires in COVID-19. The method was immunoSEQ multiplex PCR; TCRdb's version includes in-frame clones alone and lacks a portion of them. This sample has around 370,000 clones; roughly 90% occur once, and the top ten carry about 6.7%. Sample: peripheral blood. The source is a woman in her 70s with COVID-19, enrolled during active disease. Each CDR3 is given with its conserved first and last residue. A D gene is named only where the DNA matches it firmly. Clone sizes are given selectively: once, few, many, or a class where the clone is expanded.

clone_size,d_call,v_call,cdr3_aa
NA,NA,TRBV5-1,CASSRLKGSGETQYF
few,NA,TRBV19,CASSIMIRGTEAFF
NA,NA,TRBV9,CASSVGSGSGNTIYF
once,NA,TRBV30,CAWSETARTEAFF
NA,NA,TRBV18,CASSPWDTSSGNTIYF
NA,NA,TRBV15,CATSRDKNRMNTEAFF
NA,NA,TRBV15,CATSSEGGTPLHF
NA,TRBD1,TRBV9,CASSADRVNEKLFF
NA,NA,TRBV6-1,CASSEAATIYGYTF
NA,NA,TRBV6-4,CASTRLGAPGTGELFF